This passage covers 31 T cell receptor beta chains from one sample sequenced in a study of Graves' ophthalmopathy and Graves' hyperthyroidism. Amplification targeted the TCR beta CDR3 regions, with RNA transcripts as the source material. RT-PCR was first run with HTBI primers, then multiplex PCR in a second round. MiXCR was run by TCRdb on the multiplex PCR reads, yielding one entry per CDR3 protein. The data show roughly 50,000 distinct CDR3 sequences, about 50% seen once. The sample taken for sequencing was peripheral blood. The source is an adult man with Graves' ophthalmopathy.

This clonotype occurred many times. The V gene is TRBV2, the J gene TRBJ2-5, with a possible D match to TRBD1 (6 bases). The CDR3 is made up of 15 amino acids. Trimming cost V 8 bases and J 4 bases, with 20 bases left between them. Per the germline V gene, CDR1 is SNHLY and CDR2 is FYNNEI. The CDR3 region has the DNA TGTGCCAGCGCACAGGGCAAACCTATTCGAGAGACCCAGTACTTC. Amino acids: CASAQGKPIRETQYF.

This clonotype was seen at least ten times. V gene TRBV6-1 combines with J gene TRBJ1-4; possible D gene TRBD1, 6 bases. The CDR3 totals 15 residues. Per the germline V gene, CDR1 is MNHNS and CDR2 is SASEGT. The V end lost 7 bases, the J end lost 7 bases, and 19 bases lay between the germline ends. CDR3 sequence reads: CASKKRGGSSEKLFF. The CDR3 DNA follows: TGTGCCAGCAAGAAAAGGGGGGGTTCGAGTGAAAAACTGTTTTTT.

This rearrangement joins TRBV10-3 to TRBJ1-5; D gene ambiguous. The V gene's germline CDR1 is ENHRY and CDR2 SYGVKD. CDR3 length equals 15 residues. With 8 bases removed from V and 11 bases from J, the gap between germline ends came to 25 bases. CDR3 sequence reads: CAISSLAGDMETQHF. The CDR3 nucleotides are TGTGCCATCTCGTCGCTAGCGGGAGATATGGAGACCCAGCATTTT.

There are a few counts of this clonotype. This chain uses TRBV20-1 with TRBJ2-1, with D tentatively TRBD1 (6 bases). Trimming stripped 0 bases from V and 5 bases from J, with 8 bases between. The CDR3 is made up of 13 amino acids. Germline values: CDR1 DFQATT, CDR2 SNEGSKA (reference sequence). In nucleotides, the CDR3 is TGCAGTGCTAGAGATGGGACACACAATGAGCAGTTCTTC. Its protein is CSARDGTHNEQFF.

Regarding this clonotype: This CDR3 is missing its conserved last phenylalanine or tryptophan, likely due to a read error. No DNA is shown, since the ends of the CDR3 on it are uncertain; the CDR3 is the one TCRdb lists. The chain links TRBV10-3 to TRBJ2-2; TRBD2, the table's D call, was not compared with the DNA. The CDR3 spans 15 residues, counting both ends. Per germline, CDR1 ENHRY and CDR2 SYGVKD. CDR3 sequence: CAIRVERGGHRGAVV.

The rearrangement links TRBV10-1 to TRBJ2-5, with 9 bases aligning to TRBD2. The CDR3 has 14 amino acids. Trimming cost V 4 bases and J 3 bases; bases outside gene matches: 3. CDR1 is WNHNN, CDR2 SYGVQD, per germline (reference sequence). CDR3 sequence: CASSASGAKETQYF. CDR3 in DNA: TGCGCCAGCAGTGCTAGCGGGGCGAAAGAGACCCAGTACTTC.

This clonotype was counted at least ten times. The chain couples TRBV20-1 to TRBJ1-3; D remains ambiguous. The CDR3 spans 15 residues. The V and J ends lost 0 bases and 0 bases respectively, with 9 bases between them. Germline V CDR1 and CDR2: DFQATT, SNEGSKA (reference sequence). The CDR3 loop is CSARDYTDSGNTIYF. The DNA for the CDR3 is TGCAGTGCTAGAGATTATACGGACTCTGGAAACACCATATATTTT.

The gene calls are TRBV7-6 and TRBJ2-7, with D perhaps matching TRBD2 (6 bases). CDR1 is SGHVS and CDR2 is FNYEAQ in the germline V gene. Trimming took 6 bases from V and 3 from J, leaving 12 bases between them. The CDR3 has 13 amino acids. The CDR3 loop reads CASSWIAVYEQYF. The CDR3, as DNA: TGTGCCAGCAGTTGGATAGCGGTCTACGAGCAGTACTTC.

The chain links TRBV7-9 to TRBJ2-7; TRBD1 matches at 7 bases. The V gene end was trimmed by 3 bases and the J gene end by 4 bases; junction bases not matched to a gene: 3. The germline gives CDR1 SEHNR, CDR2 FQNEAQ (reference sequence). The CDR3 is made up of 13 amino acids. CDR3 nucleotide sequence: TGTGCCAGCAGCTTTACAGGGGAATACGAGCAGTACTTC. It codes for CASSFTGEYEQYF.

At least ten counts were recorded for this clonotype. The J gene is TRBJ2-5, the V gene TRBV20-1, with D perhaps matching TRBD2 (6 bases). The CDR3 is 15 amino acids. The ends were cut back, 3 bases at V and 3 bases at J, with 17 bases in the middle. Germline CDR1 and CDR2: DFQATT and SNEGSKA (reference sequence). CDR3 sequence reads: CSARPWGVLKETQYF. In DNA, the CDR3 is TGCAGTGCTAGGCCCTGGGGGGTACTAAAAGAGACCCAGTACTTC.

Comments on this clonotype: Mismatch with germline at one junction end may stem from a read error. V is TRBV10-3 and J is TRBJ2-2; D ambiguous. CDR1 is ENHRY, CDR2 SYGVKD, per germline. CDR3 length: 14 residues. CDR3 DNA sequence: TGTGCCAGCAGTTACAACGGAAGGGACGGGGAGCTGTTTTTT. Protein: CASSYNGRDGELFF.

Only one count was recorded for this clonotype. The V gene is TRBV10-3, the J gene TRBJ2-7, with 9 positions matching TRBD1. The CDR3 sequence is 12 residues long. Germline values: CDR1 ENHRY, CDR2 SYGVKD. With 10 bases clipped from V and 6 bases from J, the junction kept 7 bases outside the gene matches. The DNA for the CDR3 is TGTGCCAGCAGCCCGACAGGGGGCGAGCAGTACTTC. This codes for CASSPTGGEQYF.

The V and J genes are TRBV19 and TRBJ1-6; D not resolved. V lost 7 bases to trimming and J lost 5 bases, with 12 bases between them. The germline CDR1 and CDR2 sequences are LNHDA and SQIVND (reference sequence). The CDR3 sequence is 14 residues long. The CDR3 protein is CASTPSRDNSPLHF. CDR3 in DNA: TGTGCCAGTACCCCGTCTAGGGATAATTCACCCCTCCACTTT.

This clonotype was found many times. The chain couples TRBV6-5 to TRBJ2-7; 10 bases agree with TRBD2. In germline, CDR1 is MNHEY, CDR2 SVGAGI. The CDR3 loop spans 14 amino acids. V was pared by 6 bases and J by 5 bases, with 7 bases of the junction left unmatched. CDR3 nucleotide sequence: TGTGCCAGCAGCCCCGGGCTAGCGGGAGACGAGCAGTACTTC. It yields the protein CASSPGLAGDEQYF.

The CDR3 coding sequence is TGTGCCAGCAGCCGGTCGGTCGGGCGACCGAATGAAAAACTGTTTTTT. It yields the protein CASSRSVGRPNEKLFF. The chain joins TRBV13 to TRBJ1-4; unclear D gene. The germline V and J ends were trimmed by 5 bases and 5 bases, with 18 bases remaining between them. The CDR3 is made up of 16 amino acids. The V gene's germline CDR1 is PRHDT and CDR2 FYEKMQ (reference sequence). The whole variable domain, remainder taken from reference TRBV13 and TRBJ1-4, is AAGVIQSPRHLIKEKRETATLKCYPIPRHDTVYWYQQGPGQDPQFLISFYEKMQSDKGSIPDRFSAQQFSDYHSELNMSSLELGDSALYFCASSRSVGRPNEKLFFGSGTQLSVL.

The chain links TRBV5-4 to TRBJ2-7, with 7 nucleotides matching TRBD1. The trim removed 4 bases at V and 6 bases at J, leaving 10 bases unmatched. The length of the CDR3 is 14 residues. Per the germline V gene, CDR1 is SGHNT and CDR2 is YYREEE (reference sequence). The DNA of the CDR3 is TGTGCCAGCAGCGGGGCAAGAGGGGGCGTCGAGCAGTACTTC. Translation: CASSGARGGVEQYF. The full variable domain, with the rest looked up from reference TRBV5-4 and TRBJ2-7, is ETGVTQSPTHLIKTRGQQVTLRCSSQSGHNTVSWYQQALGQGPQFIFQYYREEENGRGNFPPRFSGLQFPNYSSELNVNALELDDSALYLCASSGARGGVEQYFGPGTRLTVT.

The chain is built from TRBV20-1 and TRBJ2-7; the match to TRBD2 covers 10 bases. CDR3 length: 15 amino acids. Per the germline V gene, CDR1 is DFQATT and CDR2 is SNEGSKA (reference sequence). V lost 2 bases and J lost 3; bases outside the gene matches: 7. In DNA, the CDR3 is TGCAGTGCTAGACTCCTAGCGGGAGTGAACTACGAGCAGTACTTC. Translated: CSARLLAGVNYEQYF.

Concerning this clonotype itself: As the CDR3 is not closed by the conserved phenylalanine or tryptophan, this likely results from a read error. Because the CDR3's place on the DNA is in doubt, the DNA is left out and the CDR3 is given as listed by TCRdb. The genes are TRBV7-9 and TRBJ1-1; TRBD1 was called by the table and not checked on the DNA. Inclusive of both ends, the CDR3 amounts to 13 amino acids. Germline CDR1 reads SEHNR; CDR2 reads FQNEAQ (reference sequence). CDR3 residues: CASSLVLTDEAFL.

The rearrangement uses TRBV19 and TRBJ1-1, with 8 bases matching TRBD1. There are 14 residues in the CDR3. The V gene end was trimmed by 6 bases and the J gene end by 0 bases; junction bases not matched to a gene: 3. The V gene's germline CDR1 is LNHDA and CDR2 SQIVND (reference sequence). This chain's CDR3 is CASRWDRLNTEAFF. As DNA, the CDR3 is TGTGCCAGTAGATGGGACAGGCTGAACACTGAAGCTTTCTTT. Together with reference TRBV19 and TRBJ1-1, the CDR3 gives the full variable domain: DGGITQSPKYLFRKEGQNVTLSCEQNLNHDAMYWYRQDPGQGLRLIYYSQIVNDFQKGDIAEGYSVSREKKESFPLTVTSAQKNPTAFYLCASRWDRLNTEAFFGQGTRLTVV.

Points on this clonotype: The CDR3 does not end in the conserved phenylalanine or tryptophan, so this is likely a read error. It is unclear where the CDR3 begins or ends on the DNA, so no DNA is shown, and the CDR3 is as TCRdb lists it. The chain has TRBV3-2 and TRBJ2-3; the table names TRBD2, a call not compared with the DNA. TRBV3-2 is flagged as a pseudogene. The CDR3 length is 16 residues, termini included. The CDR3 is CASSGYSGGITDTQYL.

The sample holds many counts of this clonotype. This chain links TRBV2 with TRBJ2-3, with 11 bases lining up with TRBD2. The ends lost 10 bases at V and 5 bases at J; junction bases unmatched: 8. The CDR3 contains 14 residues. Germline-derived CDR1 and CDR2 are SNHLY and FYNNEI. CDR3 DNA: TGTGCCATCCCGACTAGCGGGGCGAAAGATACGCAGTATTTT. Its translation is CAIPTSGAKDTQYF. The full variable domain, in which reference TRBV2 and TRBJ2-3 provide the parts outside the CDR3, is EPEVTQTPSHQVTQMGQEVILRCVPISNHLYFYWYRQILGQKVEFLVSFYNNEISEKSEIFDDQFSVERPDGSNFTLKIRSTKLEDSAMYFCAIPTSGAKDTQYFGPGTRLTVL.

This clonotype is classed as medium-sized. This CDR3 is CASSEDNVSGQPQHF. In DNA form, the CDR3 reads TGTGCCAGCAGTGAAGACAACGTTTCGGGGCAGCCCCAGCATTTT. The chain has TRBV2 and TRBJ1-5, with D uncertain. V lost 1 base, J lost 7 bases, and 14 bases lay in between. This CDR3 has 15 residues. Germline values: CDR1 SNHLY, CDR2 FYNNEI.

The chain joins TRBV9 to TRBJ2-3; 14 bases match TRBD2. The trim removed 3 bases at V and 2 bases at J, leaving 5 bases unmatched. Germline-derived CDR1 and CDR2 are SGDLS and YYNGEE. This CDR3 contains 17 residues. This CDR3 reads CASSGETSGRVTDTQYF. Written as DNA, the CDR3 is TGTGCCAGCAGCGGGGAGACTAGCGGGAGGGTCACAGATACGCAGTATTTT. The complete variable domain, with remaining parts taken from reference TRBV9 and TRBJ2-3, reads DSGVTQTPKHLITATGQRVTLRCSPRSGDLSVYWYQQSLDQGLQFLIQYYNGEERAKGNILERFSAQQFPDLHSELNLSSLELGDSALYFCASSGETSGRVTDTQYFGPGTRLTVL.

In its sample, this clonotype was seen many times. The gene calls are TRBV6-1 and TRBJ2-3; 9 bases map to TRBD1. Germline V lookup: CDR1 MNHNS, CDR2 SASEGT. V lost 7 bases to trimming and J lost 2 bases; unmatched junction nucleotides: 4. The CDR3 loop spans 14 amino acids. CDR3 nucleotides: TGTGCCAGCAATCGGGACAGGGCCACAGATACGCAGTATTTT. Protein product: CASNRDRATDTQYF.

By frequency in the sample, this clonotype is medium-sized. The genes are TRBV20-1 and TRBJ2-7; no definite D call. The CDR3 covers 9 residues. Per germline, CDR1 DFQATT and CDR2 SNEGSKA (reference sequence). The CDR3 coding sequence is TGCACCGATGGGTGCGAGCAGTACTTC. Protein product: CTDGCEQYF.

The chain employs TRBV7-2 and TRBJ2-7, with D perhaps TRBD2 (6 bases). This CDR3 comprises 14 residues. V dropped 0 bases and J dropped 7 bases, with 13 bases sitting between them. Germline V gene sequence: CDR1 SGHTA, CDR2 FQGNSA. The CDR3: CASSLAYSAGEQYF. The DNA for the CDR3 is TGTGCCAGCAGCTTAGCTTATAGTGCGGGAGAGCAGTACTTC.

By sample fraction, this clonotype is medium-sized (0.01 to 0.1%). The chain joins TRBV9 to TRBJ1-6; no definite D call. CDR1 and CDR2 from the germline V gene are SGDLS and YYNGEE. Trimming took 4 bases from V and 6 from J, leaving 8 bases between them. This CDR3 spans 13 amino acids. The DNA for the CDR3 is TGTGCCAGCAGCAAAATCACTAATTCACCCCTCCACTTT. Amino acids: CASSKITNSPLHF.

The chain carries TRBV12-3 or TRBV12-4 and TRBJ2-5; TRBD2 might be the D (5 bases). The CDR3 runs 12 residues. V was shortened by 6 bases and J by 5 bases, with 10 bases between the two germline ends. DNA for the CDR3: TGTGCCAGCAGGGCGGGCCTTGAGACCCAGTACTTC. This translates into CASRAGLETQYF.

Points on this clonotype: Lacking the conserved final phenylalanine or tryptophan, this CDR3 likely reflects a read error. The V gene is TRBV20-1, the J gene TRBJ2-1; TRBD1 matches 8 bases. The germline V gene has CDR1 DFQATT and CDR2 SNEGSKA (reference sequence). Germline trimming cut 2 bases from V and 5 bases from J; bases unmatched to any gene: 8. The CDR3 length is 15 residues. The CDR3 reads CSARSDRGHDNEQFL. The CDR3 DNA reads TGCAGTGCTAGAAGTGACAGGGGCCATGACAATGAGCAGTTCTTA.

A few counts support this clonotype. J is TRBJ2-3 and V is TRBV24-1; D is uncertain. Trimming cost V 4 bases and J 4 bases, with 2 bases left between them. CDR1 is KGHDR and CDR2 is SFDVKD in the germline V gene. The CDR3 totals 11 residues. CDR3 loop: CATSESDTQYF. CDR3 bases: TGTGCCACCAGTGAATCAGATACGCAGTATTTT.

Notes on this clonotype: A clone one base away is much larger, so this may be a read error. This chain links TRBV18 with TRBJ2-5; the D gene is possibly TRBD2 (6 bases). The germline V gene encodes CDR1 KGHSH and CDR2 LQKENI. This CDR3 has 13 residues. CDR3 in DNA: TGTGCCAGCCTGATAGCCGGAGGGGAGACCCAGCACTTC. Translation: CASLIAGGETQHF.